Sequencing of this T cell receptor beta chain was carried out in a study of blood T cell repertoires in COVID-19. In the study overall: T cells, B-cell-depleted T cells, or PBMCs supplied cDNA or gDNA.

Original methodology: Using reference gene primer amplification, nucleated cell counts were estimated. The table came from immunoSEQ multiplex PCR; TCRdb's copy has only in-frame clones and leaves some out. The V and J calls and clone size were taken over from that table, and D and trimming were inferred from the DNA. Of roughly 130,000 clones listed, approximately 80% are singletons. The CDR3 covers 12 residues. V lost 4 bases to trimming and J lost 6 bases; unmatched junction nucleotides: 2. Germline assignment: CDR1 MDHEN and CDR2 SYDVKM. The chain combines TRBV28 with TRBJ1-2, with 7 nucleotides matching TRBD1. Material: peripheral blood. The sequence derives from a woman aged 60-75 years with acute or convalescent COVID-19. Here the CDR3 DNA reads TGTGCCAGCAGTTCCACAGGGGATGGCTACACCTTC. Protein: CASSSTGDGYTF.